This T cell receptor (beta chain) came from a study of technical replicates of blood from a few donors. Here immunoSEQ multiplex PCR was the method, and the copy in TCRdb shows in-frame clones only, minus some. The table has 77,000 or so clones, around 90% seen once. Germline CDR1 is PRHDT and CDR2 is FYEKMQ (reference sequence). This CDR3 comprises 16 residues. V was pared by 4 bases and J by 3 bases, with 7 bases of the junction left unmatched. The receptor's source is a human donor in good health. This chain uses TRBV13 with TRBJ2-1; TRBD2 matches 9 bases. The sequenced material came from T cells isolated from PBMCs. In DNA, the CDR3 is TGTGCCAGCAGCTCATTTAGCGGGAGCGGCTACAATGAGCAGTTCTTC. Encoded protein: CASSSFSGSGYNEQFF.